This paragraph reports one T cell receptor beta chain. The data were obtained in a study of blood T cell repertoires in COVID-19. V was shortened by 2 bases and J by 0 bases, with 14 bases between the two germline ends. The CDR3 length is 18 residues. Germline V gene lookup returns CDR1 MNHEY and CDR2 SMNVEV (reference sequence). Clones were read by immunoSEQ multiplex PCR, and TCRdb kept only the in-frame ones, dropping some. Of a few hundred thousand clones detected, approximately 90% appear once; the ten largest clones hold roughly 4.5%. The clonotype originates from a man in his fifties with acute or convalescent COVID-19. Material: peripheral blood. The chain is built from TRBV27 and TRBJ2-6; perhaps TRBD1 as D (5 bases). The CDR3: CASSLGAGPYSGANVLTF. DNA of the CDR3: TGTGCCAGCAGTTTAGGGGCAGGGCCCTACTCTGGGGCCAACGTCCTGACTTTC. Drawing the rest from reference TRBV27 and TRBJ2-6, the complete variable domain is EAQVTQNPRYLITVTGKKLTVTCSQNMNHEYMSWYRQDPGLGLRQIYYSMNVEVTDKGDVPEGYKVSRKEKRNFPLILESPSPNQTSLYFCASSLGAGPYSGANVLTFGAGSRLTVL.